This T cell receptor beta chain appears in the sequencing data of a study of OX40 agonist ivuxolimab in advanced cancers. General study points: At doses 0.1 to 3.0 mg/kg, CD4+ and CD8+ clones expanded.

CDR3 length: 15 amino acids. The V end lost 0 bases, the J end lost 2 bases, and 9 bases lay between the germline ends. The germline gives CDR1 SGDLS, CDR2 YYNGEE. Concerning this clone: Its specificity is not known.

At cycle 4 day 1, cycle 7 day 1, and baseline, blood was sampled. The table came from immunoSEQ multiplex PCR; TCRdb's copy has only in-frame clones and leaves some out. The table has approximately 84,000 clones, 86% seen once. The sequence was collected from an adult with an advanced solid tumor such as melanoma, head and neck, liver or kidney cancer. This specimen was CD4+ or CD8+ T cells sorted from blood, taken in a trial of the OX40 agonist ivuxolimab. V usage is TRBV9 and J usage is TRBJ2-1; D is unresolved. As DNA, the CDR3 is TGTGCCAGCAGCGTAGCTCCAGCTACCTACAATGAGCAGTTCTTC. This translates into CASSVAPATYNEQFF.